What follows is one T cell receptor beta chain and its context. CDR3 length: 14 residues. The germline V gene has CDR1 MNHEY and CDR2 SMNVEV (reference sequence). After removal of 6 bases from V and 6 bases from J, the junction contained 5 bases not matched to a gene. Described time point: pretreatment peripheral blood. This sample is drawn from a study of PD-L1 blockade in urothelial cancer. Study summary: A median blood sample held 141,255 T cells and tens of thousands of unique TCRs.

Sequencing used immunoSEQ multiplex PCR; TCRdb keeps in-frame clones, though not all of them. The table records roughly 47,000 clones, 79% of them present only once. This rearrangement joins TRBV27 to TRBJ2-7; 13 nucleotides align to TRBD2. Here the sequenced sample was PBMCs, taken around atezolizumab (anti-PD-L1) treatment. The TCR comes from a man between 65 and 80 years old with urothelial cancer. The CDR3 nucleotides are TGTGCCAGCAGCGGACTAGCGGGAGTAGGCGAGCAGTACTTC. It translates to CASSGLAGVGEQYF.